Listed below are T cell receptor beta chains from one sample, sequenced in a study of T cell changes during pregnancy in multiple sclerosis. Clones were sequenced by immunoSEQ multiplex PCR, and TCRdb holds only the in-frame ones, with some missing. The sample yields around 92,000 clones, approximately 94% seen once. The sequenced sample was peripheral blood, obtained in the third trimester of pregnancy. Source of these receptors: a female donor with multiple sclerosis, enrolled in a pregnancy study. The CDR3 runs from the conserved cysteine through the conserved F or W. Each record gives: V gene, D gene, clone size, J gene, CDR3 protein, CDR3 DNA. D genes are given only for firm matches. Not every row has a clone size; where given, it reads once, few, many or a size class.

V: TRBV7-2; D: -; size: once; J: TRBJ2-7; CDR3: CASSRTRGTYEQYF; DNA: TGTGCCAGCAGCCGTACCCGGGGTACGTACGAGCAGTACTTC
V: TRBV11-3; D: TRBD2; size: -; J: TRBJ2-2; CDR3: CASSLRTSGVHANTGELFF; DNA: TGTGCCAGCAGCTTACGGACTAGCGGGGTTCACGCGAACACCGGGGAGCTGTTTTTT
V: TRBV9; D: TRBD1; size: -; J: TRBJ1-3; CDR3: CASSARRTGPNDIYF; DNA: TGTGCCAGCAGCGCAAGACGGACAGGCCCGAACGACATATATTTT
V: TRBV9; D: -; size: once; J: TRBJ1-2; CDR3: CASSGTRDFDYTF; DNA: TGTGCCAGCAGCGGTACCCGGGACTTCGACTACACCTTC
V: TRBV6-6; D: TRBD2; size: -; J: TRBJ2-7; CDR3: CASSGRGGSYEQYF; DNA: TGTGCCAGCAGCGGGCGGGGGGGGTCCTACGAGCAGTACTTC
V: TRBV19; D: TRBD2; size: -; J: TRBJ2-6; CDR3: CASSIPGTSGRAGANVLTF; DNA: TGTGCCAGTAGTATACCCGGGACTAGCGGGAGGGCTGGGGCCAACGTCCTGACTTTC
V: TRBV7-2; D: TRBD2; size: -; J: TRBJ2-7; CDR3: CASSAGLAGGEQYF; DNA: TGTGCCAGCAGCGCGGGACTAGCGGGAGGCGAGCAGTACTTC
V: TRBV20-1; D: -; size: -; J: TRBJ2-7; CDR3: CSASRADEQYF; DNA: TGCAGTGCTAGCCGTGCGGACGAGCAGTACTTC
V: TRBV6-6; D: -; size: once; J: TRBJ2-3; CDR3: CASSYSGAPSTDTQYF; DNA: TGTGCCAGCAGTTACTCGGGAGCGCCCAGCACAGATACGCAGTATTTT
V: TRBV4-3; D: -; size: -; J: TRBJ2-1; CDR3: CASSHSRSSYNEQFF; DNA: TGCGCCAGCAGCCACAGTCGGAGCTCCTACAATGAGCAGTTCTTC
V: TRBV10-3; D: -; size: -; J: TRBJ2-3; CDR3: CAISEGAGQSTDTQYF; DNA: TGTGCCATCAGTGAAGGGGCTGGACAGAGTACAGATACGCAGTATTTT
V: TRBV5-4; D: TRBD1; size: -; J: TRBJ2-2; CDR3: CASSLTGGWSGELFF; DNA: TGTGCCAGCAGCTTGACAGGGGGCTGGTCCGGGGAGCTGTTTTTT
V: TRBV9; D: -; size: -; J: TRBJ2-3; CDR3: CASSVEGRPRTDTQYF; DNA: TGTGCCAGCAGCGTAGAGGGGCGGCCTCGCACAGATACGCAGTATTTT
V: TRBV4-2; D: TRBD2; size: -; J: TRBJ2-1; CDR3: CASSQDGLLAGQVEQFF; DNA: TGTGCCAGCAGCCAAGATGGCCTACTAGCGGGACAGGTTGAGCAGTTCTTC
V: TRBV7-9; D: TRBD1; size: -; J: TRBJ1-2; CDR3: CASSLVGTGDSSGYTF; DNA: TGTGCCAGCAGCTTAGTAGGGACAGGGGACTCGAGTGGCTACACCTTC
V: TRBV6-1; D: TRBD1; size: -; J: TRBJ2-7; CDR3: CASSTEGQGAHEQYF; DNA: TGTGCCAGCAGTACCGAGGGACAGGGGGCCCACGAGCAGTACTTC
V: TRBV19; D: TRBD2; size: -; J: TRBJ2-1; CDR3: CASSTPSGGGYNEQFF; DNA: TGTGCCAGTAGTACCCCGAGCGGGGGAGGCTACAATGAGCAGTTCTTC
V: TRBV5-4; D: -; size: -; J: TRBJ1-1; CDR3: CASSLMSVKSGAFF; DNA: TGTGCCAGCAGCTTAATGAGTGTAAAATCAGGAGCTTTCTTT
V: TRBV7-8; D: TRBD1; size: -; J: TRBJ1-5; CDR3: CASSPGTGAGQPQHF; DNA: TGTGCCAGCAGCCCCGGGACAGGGGCCGGACAGCCCCAGCATTTT
V: TRBV28; D: TRBD2; size: -; J: TRBJ2-1; CDR3: CASSLLGTSGRGSSYNEQFF; DNA: TGTGCCAGCAGTTTATTGGGGACTAGCGGGAGGGGGAGCTCCTACAATGAGCAGTTCTTC
V: TRBV2; D: -; size: -; J: TRBJ2-3; CDR3: CASRAQGIWTDTQYF; DNA: TGTGCCAGCAGGGCACAGGGTATCTGGACAGATACGCAGTATTTT
V: TRBV6-4; D: -; size: -; J: TRBJ2-2; CDR3: CASSDSSSTGELFF; DNA: TGTGCCAGCAGTGATTCTAGTTCCACCGGGGAGCTGTTTTTT
V: TRBV6-5; D: -; size: -; J: TRBJ2-7; CDR3: CASSSWAGGYEQYF; DNA: TGTGCCAGCAGCTCCTGGGCAGGAGGATACGAGCAGTACTTC
V: TRBV15; D: -; size: -; J: TRBJ1-1; CDR3: CATSRAIRTGGTEAFF; DNA: TGTGCCACCAGCAGAGCCATTCGGACGGGGGGCACTGAAGCTTTCTTT
V: TRBV10-3; D: TRBD2; size: -; J: TRBJ2-2; CDR3: CAISGGGDAGELFF; DNA: TGTGCCATCAGTGGGGGGGGTGACGCCGGGGAGCTGTTTTTT
V: TRBV15; D: TRBD1; size: -; J: TRBJ2-1; CDR3: CATSRAGQRGDEQFF; DNA: TGTGCCACCAGCAGAGCGGGACAGAGGGGCGATGAGCAGTTCTTC
V: TRBV30; D: -; size: -; J: TRBJ1-2; CDR3: CAWSNAGNYGYTF; DNA: TGTGCCTGGAGTAACGCGGGGAACTATGGCTACACCTTC
V: TRBV28; D: -; size: -; J: TRBJ2-7; CDR3: CASRGVSYEQYF; DNA: TGTGCCAGCAGAGGGGTCTCCTACGAGCAGTACTTC
V: TRBV4-2; D: -; size: -; J: TRBJ1-2; CDR3: CASSALGASYGYTF; DNA: TGTGCCAGCAGCGCGTTAGGGGCCTCTTATGGCTACACCTTC
V: TRBV7-2; D: TRBD1; size: -; J: TRBJ2-7; CDR3: CASSLADRVPDF; DNA: TGTGCCAGCAGCCTCGCGGACAGGGTGCCGGACTTC
V: TRBV5-1; D: TRBD1; size: -; J: TRBJ2-2; CDR3: CASSKTGQGDTGELFF; DNA: TGCGCCAGCAGCAAGACGGGACAGGGGGACACCGGGGAGCTGTTTTTT
V: TRBV6-6; D: -; size: once; J: TRBJ2-1; CDR3: CASRERGTFSYNEQFF; DNA: TGTGCCAGCAGAGAACGTGGGACATTCTCCTACAATGAGCAGTTCTTC
V: TRBV4-1; D: -; size: -; J: TRBJ2-1; CDR3: CASSQETAGVDEQFF; DNA: TGCGCCAGCAGCCAAGAAACAGCCGGGGTGGATGAGCAGTTCTTC
V: TRBV18; D: -; size: -; J: TRBJ2-1; CDR3: CASSPRPRLADSSYNEQFF; DNA: TGTGCCAGCTCCCCTCGCCCCCGGCTAGCCGATAGCTCCTACAATGAGCAGTTCTTC
V: TRBV23-1; D: -; size: -; J: TRBJ1-2; CDR3: CASSQSGCGPNYGYTF; DNA: TGCGCCAGCAGTCAATCGGGGTGCGGGCCTAACTATGGCTACACCTTC
V: TRBV9; D: TRBD1; size: -; J: TRBJ1-3; CDR3: CASSPRQGTGNTIYF; DNA: TGTGCCAGCAGCCCGAGACAGGGCACGGGAAACACCATATATTTT
V: TRBV28; D: -; size: once; J: TRBJ2-7; CDR3: CASAERRFRYNGGYEQYF; DNA: TGTGCCAGCGCGGAGAGAAGGTTTAGGTATAATGGGGGGTACGAGCAGTACTTC
V: TRBV13; D: TRBD2; size: -; J: TRBJ2-5; CDR3: CASSPRTSSTQETQYF; DNA: TGTGCCAGCAGCCCAAGGACTAGCTCTACCCAAGAGACCCAGTACTTC
V: TRBV5-1; D: -; size: -; J: TRBJ2-5; CDR3: CASSLLADQETQYF; DNA: TGCGCCAGCAGCTTGTTGGCGGACCAAGAGACCCAGTACTTC
V: TRBV5-1; D: -; size: -; J: TRBJ2-1; CDR3: CASSAPPPLERDNYNEQFF; DNA: TGCGCCAGCAGCGCTCCTCCCCCACTCGAACGGGACAACTACAATGAGCAGTTCTTC
V: TRBV2; D: TRBD1; size: -; J: TRBJ2-1; CDR3: CASRRTGVGDEQFF; DNA: TGTGCCAGCAGGCGGACAGGGGTTGGGGATGAGCAGTTCTTC
V: TRBV5-1; D: TRBD2; size: -; J: TRBJ2-7; CDR3: CASSVTGLANFEQYF; DNA: TGCGCCAGCAGCGTCACGGGACTAGCAAATTTCGAGCAGTACTTC
V: TRBV7-2; D: TRBD1; size: -; J: TRBJ1-2; CDR3: CASSLAGAATGFSYGYTF; DNA: TGTGCCAGCAGCTTAGCAGGGGCGGCGACAGGGTTTTCCTATGGCTACACCTTC
V: TRBV7-2; D: TRBD1; size: -; J: TRBJ1-2; CDR3: CASSSPTGGYGYTF; DNA: TGTGCCAGCAGCTCCCCGACAGGGGGCTATGGCTACACCTTC
V: TRBV9; D: -; size: -; J: TRBJ2-7; CDR3: CASSVAEASYEQYF; DNA: TGTGCCAGCAGCGTAGCTGAGGCGTCCTACGAGCAGTACTTC
V: TRBV2; D: -; size: -; J: TRBJ1-1; CDR3: CASSSGEAFF; DNA: TGTGCCAGCTCCTCGGGGGAAGCTTTCTTT